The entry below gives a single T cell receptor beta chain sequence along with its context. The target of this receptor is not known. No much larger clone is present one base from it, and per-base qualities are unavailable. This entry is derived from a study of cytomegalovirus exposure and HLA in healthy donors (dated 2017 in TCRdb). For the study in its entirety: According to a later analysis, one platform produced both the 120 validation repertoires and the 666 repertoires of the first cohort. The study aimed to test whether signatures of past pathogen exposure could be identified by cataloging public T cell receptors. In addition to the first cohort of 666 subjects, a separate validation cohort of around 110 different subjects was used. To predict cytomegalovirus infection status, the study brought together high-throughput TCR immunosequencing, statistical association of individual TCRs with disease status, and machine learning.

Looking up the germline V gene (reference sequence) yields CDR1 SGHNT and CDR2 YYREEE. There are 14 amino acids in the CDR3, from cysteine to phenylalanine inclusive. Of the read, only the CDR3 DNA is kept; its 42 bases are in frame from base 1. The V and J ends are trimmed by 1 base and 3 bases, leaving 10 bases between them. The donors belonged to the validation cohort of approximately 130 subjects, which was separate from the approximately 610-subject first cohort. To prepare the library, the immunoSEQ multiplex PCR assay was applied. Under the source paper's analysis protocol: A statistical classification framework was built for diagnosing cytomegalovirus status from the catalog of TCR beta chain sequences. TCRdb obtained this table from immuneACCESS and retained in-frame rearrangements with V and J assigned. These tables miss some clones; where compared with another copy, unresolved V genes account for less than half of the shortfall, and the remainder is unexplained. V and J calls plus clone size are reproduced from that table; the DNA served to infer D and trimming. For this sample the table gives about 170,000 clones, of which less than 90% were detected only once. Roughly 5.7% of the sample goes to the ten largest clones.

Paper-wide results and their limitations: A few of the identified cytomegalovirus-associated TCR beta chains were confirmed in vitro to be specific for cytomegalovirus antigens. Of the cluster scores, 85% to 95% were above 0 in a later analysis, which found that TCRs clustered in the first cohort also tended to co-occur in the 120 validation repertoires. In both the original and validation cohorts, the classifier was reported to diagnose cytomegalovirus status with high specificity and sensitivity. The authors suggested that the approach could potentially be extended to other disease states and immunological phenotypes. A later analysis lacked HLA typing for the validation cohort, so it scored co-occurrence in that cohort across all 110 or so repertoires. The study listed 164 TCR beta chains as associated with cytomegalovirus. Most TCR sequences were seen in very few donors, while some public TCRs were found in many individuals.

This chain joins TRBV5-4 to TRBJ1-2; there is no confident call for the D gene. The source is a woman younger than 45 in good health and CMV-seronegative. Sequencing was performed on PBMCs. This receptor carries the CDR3 CASSLIGEDYGYTF. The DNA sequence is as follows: TGTGCCAGCAGCTTGATTGGAGAGGACTATGGCTACACCTTC.